This T cell receptor beta chain is from a study of OX40 agonist ivuxolimab in advanced cancers. Study-wide points: CD8+ T cells averaged more expanded clones than CD4+.

This table comes from immunoSEQ multiplex PCR, and its TCRdb copy is limited to in-frame clones, with some not included. This sample has more than 50,000 clones, with roughly 77% found just once. Concerning this clone: Antigen unknown.

This CDR3 has 15 amino acids. The ends lost 3 bases at V and 7 bases at J; junction bases unmatched: 7. Germline-derived CDR1 and CDR2 are MDHEN and SYDVKM. Individuals having autoimmune disease history or systemic immunosuppression were not enrolled. This receptor was obtained from an adult with an advanced solid tumor such as melanoma, head and neck, liver or kidney cancer. This rearrangement joins TRBV28 to TRBJ1-4; the match to TRBD1 covers 8 bases. This material consisted of CD4+ or CD8+ T cells sorted from blood, taken in a trial of the OX40 agonist ivuxolimab. The CDR3: CASSFLTGGGEKLFF. The CDR3 DNA reads TGTGCCAGCAGTTTTCTTACAGGGGGTGGTGAAAAACTGTTTTTT. Together with reference TRBV28 and TRBJ1-4, the CDR3 gives the full variable domain: DVKVTQSSRYLVKRTGEKVFLECVQDMDHENMFWYRQDPGLGLRLIYFSYDVKMKEKGDIPEGYSVSREKKERFSLILESASTNQTSMYLCASSFLTGGGEKLFFGSGTQLSVL.